This T cell receptor (beta chain) is drawn from a study of cytomegalovirus exposure and HLA in healthy donors (dated by TCRdb to 2015 to 2018). About the investigation overall: An earlier analysis of roughly 570 of the donors reported 276 Gb of sequence data and 95 million to 140 million unique TCR beta sequences obtained from around 190 million T cells. Among the roughly 380 genotyped donors, 81% belonged to the genetic ancestry cluster associated with self-reported Caucasian donors. Four to six DR-DQ haplotypes were handled as single units for association and clustering, since linkage in the cohort was strong. In addition to the first cohort of 666 subjects, a separate validation cohort of over 90 different subjects was used. An early release covering just under 650 HLA-typed donors comprised 300 to 350 gigabases of sequencing data and some 79 million unique TCR sequences. Every discovery cohort repertoire had been produced on one sequencing platform. The study combined high-throughput TCR immunosequencing, statistical association of individual TCRs with disease status, and machine learning to predict cytomegalovirus infection status. Across approximately 420 genotyped donors of the cohort, an average of about 240,000 unique TCR beta nucleotide sequences per donor were sequenced, and roughly 18% of those sequences were non-productive. Typing coverage differed by locus: A, B, C, DRB1 and DQB1 were typed in about 620-630 donors, DQA1 in about 500, DPA1 in approximately 600, and DPB1 in 400 to 490. Alongside the repertoire data, information on donor age, sex, ethnicity and CMV serostatus was compiled. Genome-wide SNP genotypes for about 60% of the 666 donors were used in a later genetic analysis, which treated that subset as a discovery cohort. Class I and class II HLA loci were covered by the typing at four-digit resolution. The study aimed to test whether cataloging public T cell receptors could reveal signatures of past pathogen exposure. A later analysis re-examined previously published TCR beta repertoires from 600 to 700 donors and added high-resolution HLA genotyping to investigate patterns of TCR occurrence. To decide whether each TCR beta V gene segment behaved as functional or pseudogenic, an earlier analysis of approximately 590 of the donors relied on high-throughput TCR beta sequencing. Rather than using new phenotypic data, the later analysis identified candidate immune exposures from TCR beta sequences and from how often those sequences occurred across donors. The study used immunosequencing to profile the T cell repertoires of approximately 630 subjects and linked those repertoires to cytomegalovirus serostatus.

The receptor library was made with the immunoSEQ multiplex PCR assay. For the multiplex PCR, a mixture combining 60 forward primers for TCR Vbeta segments and 13 reverse primers for TCR Jbeta segments was used. The CDR3 region of rearranged TCR beta genes was amplified from genomic DNA with a multiplex PCR assay. On the Illumina HiSeq System, the amplified TCR beta libraries were sequenced as 87-base-pair reads. The paper's processing steps were these. A later analysis counted some 74 million unique TCR beta chains across the 690 or so repertoires, and roughly 10 million of these chains were shared by at least two donors. To remove PCR and sequencing errors, raw reads were error-corrected and collapsed into unique sequences using a nearest-neighbor algorithm that merged closely related sequences. V, D and J gene segments were assigned by aligning CDR3 sequences to IMGT reference sequences. For a sequence to be retained, a match of at least six nucleotides to both a V gene segment and a J gene segment was required. Rearrangements were called productive when the CDR3 lacked stop codons and stayed in frame with V and J; all others were non-productive. Following IMGT convention, CDR3 was defined as the stretch from the second conserved V-encoded cysteine up to the conserved J-encoded phenylalanine. The earlier analysis of roughly 590 of the donors excluded any sequence lacking an unambiguous match to a single V gene segment. An earlier analysis of some 500 of the donors classified V segments as functional when productive rearrangements were above 56.7% and as segregating when the standard deviation between donors was above 5%. A statistical classification framework was built to diagnose cytomegalovirus status from the catalog of TCR beta chain sequences. V and J gene assignment, in a later analysis, came from comparing TCR nucleotide sequences with IMGT/GENE-DB human TR gene sequences. In a later analysis, CDR3 sequences and most-parsimonious VDJ recombination scenarios were assigned using the TCRdist pipeline. In a later analysis, every TCR beta chain was defined by the combination of its CDR3 amino acid sequence and its V-gene family, and reads without a unique V-gene family were dropped. As a way to deal with suspected cross-contamination and a sequencing artifact, a later analysis dropped under 600 nucleotide sequences that were highly shared and had low generation probability. For each public chain, a later analysis derived a clonal expansion index from normalized ranks of inferred template counts within each repertoire. In a later analysis, generation probabilities were computed with a VDJ recombination model fitted to out-of-frame rearrangements, and the resulting probabilities were checked against IGoR. In a later analysis, TCR-TCR, TCR-HLA and TCR-CMV co-occurrence was scored with hypergeometric tests, and a repertoire-size bias correction was applied to TCR pairs. To estimate false discovery rates, a later analysis permuted the HLA or CMV assignments 20 times. In a later analysis, co-occurring TCRs were grouped with DBSCAN, and TCRdist sequence similarity was added when clustering was performed within HLA-allele-positive subsets. Repertoires with fewer than 30,000 or more than 120,000 public chains were left out of co-occurrence clustering, as were five repertoires with anomalous nucleotide sharing. The source is immuneACCESS, and TCRdb retained only in-frame sequences with V and J called. Part of the clones is not carried over; for the studies checked, unresolved V genes explain less than half of this, and the remainder is unexplained. The DNA gave D and trimming, while V, J and clone size come from that table. Across this sample there are roughly 150,000 clones, with roughly 80% seen only once. The leading ten clones occupy about 3.8% of the sample.

Broader findings and caveats from the paper: The classifier was reported to diagnose cytomegalovirus status with high specificity and sensitivity in both the original and validation cohorts. Broadly in line with IMGT annotations, most TCR beta V segments showed up in productive rearrangements about 87% or about 30% of the time in an earlier analysis of several hundred of the donors. A later analysis found that most CMV-associated TCR beta chains appeared HLA-restricted, with HLA associations seemingly driven largely by CMV exposure. For the cohort, immune exposure information was limited to CMV serostatus. Sequencing depth was assumed to be roughly uniform across donors in the presence/absence analyses, though that assumption may not hold. Approximately 16 rarely observed V segments, including chromosome 9 orphons, were excluded from the earlier analysis of some 590 of the donors because counts were too low. When HLA alleles, especially DR and DQ, strongly co-occurred, attributing TCR associations to individual alleles was difficult. A later analysis reported that several top co-occurrence clusters appeared linked to parvovirus B19, influenza, CMV and Epstein-Barr virus. The 87-base-pair reads could not distinguish some IMGT-functional V segments, including TRBV6-2 and TRBV6-3, so those segments were excluded. Linkage disequilibrium might explain the correlated functional status among segregating V segments, but an unknown experimental factor could not be ruled out. It was suggested by the authors that the approach could potentially be generalized to other disease states and immunological phenotypes. Compared with equally common non-associated chains, HLA-associated TCR beta chains in a later analysis were more clonally expanded and had lower generation probabilities. This cohort had only TCR beta chains sequenced, and the lack of alpha or paired-chain data limited which features could be detected. In vitro tests confirmed that a few of the cytomegalovirus-associated TCR beta chains recognize cytomegalovirus antigens. According to a later genetic analysis, donors in an Asian-associated ancestry cluster had fewer N-insertions in productive TCRs than the approximately 630-donor mean. According to a later analysis, TCR association rates differed among HLA loci, with DRB1 alleles showing the most associated TCRs and HLA-C alleles showing the fewest. A further reported finding was that TCR beta sequences accurately predicted the HLA-A and HLA-B alleles for most subjects in the first cohort. V-gene and J-gene trimming of TCR beta chains was associated with a missense DCLRE1C variant in a later genetic analysis, and the association was replicated in an independent cohort. In a later analysis, some 18,000 TCR beta sequences were associated with specific HLA alleles at a false discovery rate of 0.05. A cluster of highly shared sequence variants was judged likely to represent a technical artifact of the sequencing pipeline. Because HLA typing was unavailable for some donors at each locus, only the typed subset was used in association tests. Most TCR sequences were observed very rarely across donors, whereas some public TCRs were present in many individuals. The study listed 150 to 200 TCR beta chains as associated with cytomegalovirus.

Trimmed from V: 2 bases; trimmed from J: 6 bases; junction bases lacking a gene match: 3. The CDR3 runs 14 amino acids, cysteine and phenylalanine included. Just the 42-base CDR3 DNA is kept, in frame starting at base 1. The CDR1 and CDR2 encoded by the germline V gene (reference sequence) are GTSNPN and SVGIG. In regard to this clone: What antigen it recognizes has not been identified. Per-base quality was not reported, and no clone a single base away is much larger than it.

In total, around 600 healthy bone marrow donors made up the cohort. At the time of sampling, all cohort members were nominally healthy, though unrecorded immune exposures were likely present. The donor was CMV seropositive and was included in the group of 289 seropositive cohort members. A peripheral blood sample was provided by each donor, and peripheral blood mononuclear cells were used for TCR beta sequencing. The Qiagen DNeasy Blood Extraction Kit was used to extract genomic DNA from the blood cell samples. This TCR came from a man in his fifties or sixties in good health and CMV-seropositive. The sample taken for sequencing was PBMCs. In this chain, TRBV30 is recombined with TRBJ2-7, with 14 junctional bases fitting TRBD2. The CDR3 reads CAWSRLAGGSEQYF. The DNA sequence reads TGTGCCTGGAGTAGACTAGCGGGAGGGTCCGAGCAGTACTTC.